This T cell receptor (beta chain) was sequenced in a study of OX40 agonist ivuxolimab in advanced cancers. For the study at large: An anti-OX40 (CD134) antibody with agonistic activity, ivuxolimab, was administered to patients. Patients were dosed intravenously with ivuxolimab at 0.01 to 10 mg/kg every 2 weeks. Study-wide points: Expanded peripheral T cell antigen specificity was not determined. Doses of 0.1 to 3.0 mg/kg were accompanied by clonal expansion of CD4+ and CD8+ blood T cells by week 6.

The data were produced by immunoSEQ multiplex PCR, yet TCRdb's version contains in-frame clones alone and is incomplete. Here the sample spans more than 90,000 clones, roughly four fifths being singletons. The CDR3 is made up of 16 amino acids. Germline CDR1 PRHDT, CDR2 FYEKMQ (reference sequence). V shed 0 bases and J 2 bases; nucleotides not matched to a gene: 4. On this clone: Its specificity is not known.

The rearrangement joins TRBV13 to TRBJ2-7, with 10 bases identical to TRBD2. The specimen comprised CD4+ or CD8+ T cells sorted from blood, sampled in a trial of the OX40 agonist ivuxolimab. The clonotype originates from an adult with an advanced solid tumor such as melanoma, head and neck, liver or kidney cancer. CDR3 amino acids: CASSLGVSGGAYEQYF. The CDR3 nucleotides are TGTGCCAGCAGCTTAGGCGTCAGCGGGGGGGCCTACGAGCAGTACTTC. The full variable domain, rest sourced from reference TRBV13 and TRBJ2-7, is AAGVIQSPRHLIKEKRETATLKCYPIPRHDTVYWYQQGPGQDPQFLISFYEKMQSDKGSIPDRFSAQQFSDYHSELNMSSLELGDSALYFCASSLGVSGGAYEQYFGPGTRLTVT.